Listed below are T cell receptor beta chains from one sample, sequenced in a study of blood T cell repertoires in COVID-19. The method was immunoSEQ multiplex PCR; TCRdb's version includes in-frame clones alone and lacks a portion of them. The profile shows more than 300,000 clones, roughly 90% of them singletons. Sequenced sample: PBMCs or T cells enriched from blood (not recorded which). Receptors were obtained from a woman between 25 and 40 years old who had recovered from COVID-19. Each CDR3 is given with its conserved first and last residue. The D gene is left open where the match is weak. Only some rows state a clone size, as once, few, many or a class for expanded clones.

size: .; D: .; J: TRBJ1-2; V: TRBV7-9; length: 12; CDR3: CASSPGDYGYTF; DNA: TGTGCCAGCAGCCCGGGAGACTATGGCTACACCTTC
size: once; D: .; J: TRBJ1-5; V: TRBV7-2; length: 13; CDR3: CASSLFPGQPQHF; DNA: TGTGCCAGCAGCTTATTCCCGGGTCAGCCCCAGCATTTT
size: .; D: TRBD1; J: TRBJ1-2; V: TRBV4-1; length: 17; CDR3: CASSKQTGAVDDYGYTF; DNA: TGCGCCAGCAGCAAACAGACAGGGGCCGTTGACGACTATGGCTACACCTTC
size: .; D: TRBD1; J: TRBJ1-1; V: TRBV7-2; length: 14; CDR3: CASSYGQGRTEAFF; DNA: TGTGCCAGCAGCTATGGACAGGGAAGGACTGAAGCTTTCTTT
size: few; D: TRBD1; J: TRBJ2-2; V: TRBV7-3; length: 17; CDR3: CASSPSRDRTNTGELFF; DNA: TGTGCCAGCAGCCCCTCCCGGGACAGAACGAACACCGGGGAGCTGTTTTTT
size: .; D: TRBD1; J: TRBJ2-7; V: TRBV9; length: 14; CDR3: CASSVRGTGYEQYF; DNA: TGTGCCAGCAGCGTCCGGGGGACAGGCTACGAGCAGTACTTC
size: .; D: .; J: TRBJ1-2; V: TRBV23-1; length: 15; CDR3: CASRLRDGRTYGYTF; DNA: TGCGCCAGCAGGCTTCGAGATGGGAGGACCTATGGCTACACCTTC
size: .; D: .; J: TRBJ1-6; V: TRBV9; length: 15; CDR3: CASSVGGTIHSPLHF; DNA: TGTGCCAGCAGCGTAGGAGGCACGATCCATTCACCCCTCCACTTT
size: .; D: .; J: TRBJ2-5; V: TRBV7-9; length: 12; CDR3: CASSKTKETQYF; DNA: TGTGCCAGCAGCAAGACTAAAGAGACCCAGTACTTC
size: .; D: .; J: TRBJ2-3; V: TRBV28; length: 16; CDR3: CASSLRQVAITDTQYF; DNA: TGTGCCAGCAGTTTAAGACAGGTCGCCATCACAGATACGCAGTATTTT